In this sample, the clone carrying this T cell receptor (beta chain) turned up a few times. Germline values: CDR1 DFQATT, CDR2 SNEGSKA (reference sequence). V gave up 3 bases and J gave up 1 base, with 12 bases separating them. The CDR3 consists of 14 residues. These data are taken from a study of T-cell reconstitution after alpha-beta-depleted transplantation in children. Unique molecular identifiers were used in preparing the TCRbeta library. TCRdb reprocessed the PCR reads with MiXCR, giving one entry per CDR3 protein. Of about 500,000 distinct CDR3 sequences listed, approximately 32% are singletons.

The sequencing here drew on PBMCs from the stem cell graft donor, taken from the stem cell graft. The V call is TRBV20-1, the J call TRBJ1-1; possibly TRBD1 for D (5 bases). This receptor was identified in a human donor who donated a stem cell graft to a child with aplastic anemia. The DNA of the CDR3 is TGCAGTGCTAGGTACGGGGGGACGAACACTGAAGCTTTCTTT. Residues: CSARYGGTNTEAFF.